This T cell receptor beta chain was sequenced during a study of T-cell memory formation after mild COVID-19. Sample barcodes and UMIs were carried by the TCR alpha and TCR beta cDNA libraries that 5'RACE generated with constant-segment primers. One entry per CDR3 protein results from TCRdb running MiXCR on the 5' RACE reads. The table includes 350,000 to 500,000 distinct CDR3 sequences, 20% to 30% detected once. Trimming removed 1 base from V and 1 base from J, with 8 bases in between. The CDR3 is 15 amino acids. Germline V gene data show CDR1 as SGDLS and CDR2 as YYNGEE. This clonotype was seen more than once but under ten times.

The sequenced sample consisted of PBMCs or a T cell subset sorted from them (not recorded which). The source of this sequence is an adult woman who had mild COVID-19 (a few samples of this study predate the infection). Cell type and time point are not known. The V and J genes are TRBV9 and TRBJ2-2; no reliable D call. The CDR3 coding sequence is TGTGCCAGCAGCGTATACTACATGAACACCGGGGAGCTGTTTTTT. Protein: CASSVYYMNTGELFF.